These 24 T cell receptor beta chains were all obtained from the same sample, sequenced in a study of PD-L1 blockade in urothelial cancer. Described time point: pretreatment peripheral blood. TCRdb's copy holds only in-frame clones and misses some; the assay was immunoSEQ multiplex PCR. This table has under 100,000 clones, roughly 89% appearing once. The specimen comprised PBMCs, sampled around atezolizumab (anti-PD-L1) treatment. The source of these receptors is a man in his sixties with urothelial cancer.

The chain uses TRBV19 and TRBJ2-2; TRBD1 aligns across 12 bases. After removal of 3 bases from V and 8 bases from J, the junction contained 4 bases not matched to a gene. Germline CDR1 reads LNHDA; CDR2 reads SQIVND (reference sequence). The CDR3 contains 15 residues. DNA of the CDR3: TGTGCCAGTAGTATGGGACAGGGGGCTGTTGGGGAGCTGTTTTTT. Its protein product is CASSMGQGAVGELFF.

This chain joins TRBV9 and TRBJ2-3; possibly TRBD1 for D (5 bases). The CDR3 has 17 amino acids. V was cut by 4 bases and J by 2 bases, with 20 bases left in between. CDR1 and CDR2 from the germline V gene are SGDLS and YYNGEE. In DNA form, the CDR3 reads TGTGCCAGCAGCCCCGACCCCCTTCGACAGATCACAGATACGCAGTATTTT. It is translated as CASSPDPLRQITDTQYF.

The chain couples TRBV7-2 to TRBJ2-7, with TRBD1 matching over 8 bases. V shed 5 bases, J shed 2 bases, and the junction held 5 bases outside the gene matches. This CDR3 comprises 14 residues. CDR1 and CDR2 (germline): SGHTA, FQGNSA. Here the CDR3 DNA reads TGTGCCAGCAGCCGGGACAGGATAACCTACGAGCAGTACTTC. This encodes CASSRDRITYEQYF. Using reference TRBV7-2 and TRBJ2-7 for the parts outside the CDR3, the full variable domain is GAGVSQSPSNKVTEKGKDVELRCDPISGHTALYWYRQSLGQGLEFLIYFQGNSAPDKSGLPSDRFSAERTGGSVSTLTIQRTQQEDSAVYLCASSRDRITYEQYFGPGTRLTVT.

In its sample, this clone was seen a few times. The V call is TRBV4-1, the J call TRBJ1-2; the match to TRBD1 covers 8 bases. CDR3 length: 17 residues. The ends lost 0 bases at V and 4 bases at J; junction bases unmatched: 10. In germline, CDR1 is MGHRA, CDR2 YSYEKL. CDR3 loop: CASSQDPDRVRTYGYTF. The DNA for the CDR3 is TGCGCCAGCAGCCAAGATCCGGACAGGGTAAGGACCTATGGCTACACCTTC.

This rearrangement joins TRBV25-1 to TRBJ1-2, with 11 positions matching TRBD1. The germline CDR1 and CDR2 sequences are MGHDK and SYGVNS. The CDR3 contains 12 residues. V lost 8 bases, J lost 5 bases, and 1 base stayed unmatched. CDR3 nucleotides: TGTGCCAGCGGGACAGGGGGGTATGGCTACACCTTC. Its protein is CASGTGGYGYTF.

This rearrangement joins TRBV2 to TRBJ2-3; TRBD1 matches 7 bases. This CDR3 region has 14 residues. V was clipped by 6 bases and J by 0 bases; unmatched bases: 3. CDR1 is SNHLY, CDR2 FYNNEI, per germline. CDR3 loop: CASRTGASTDTQYF. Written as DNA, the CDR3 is TGTGCCAGCAGAACAGGGGCTAGCACAGATACGCAGTATTTT.

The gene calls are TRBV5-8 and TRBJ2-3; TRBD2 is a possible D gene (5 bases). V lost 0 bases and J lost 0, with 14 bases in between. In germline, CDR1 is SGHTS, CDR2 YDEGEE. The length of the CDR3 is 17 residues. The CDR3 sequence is CASSLVRTYSSTDTQYF. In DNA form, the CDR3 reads TGTGCCAGCAGCTTGGTGAGGACTTACTCTAGCACAGATACGCAGTATTTT.

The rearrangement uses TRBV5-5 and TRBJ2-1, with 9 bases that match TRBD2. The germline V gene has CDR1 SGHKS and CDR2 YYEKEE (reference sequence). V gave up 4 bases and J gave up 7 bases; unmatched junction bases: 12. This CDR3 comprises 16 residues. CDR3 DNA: TGTGCCAGCAGCGGGGATCTTAGCGGGAGAGGAAATGAGCAGTTCTTC. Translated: CASSGDLSGRGNEQFF.

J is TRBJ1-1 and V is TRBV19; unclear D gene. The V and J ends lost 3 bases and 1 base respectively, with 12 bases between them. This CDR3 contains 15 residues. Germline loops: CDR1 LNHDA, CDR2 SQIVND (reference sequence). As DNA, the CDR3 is TGTGCCAGTAGTATGTTGGGCGCCGGGAACACTGAAGCTTTCTTT. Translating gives CASSMLGAGNTEAFF.

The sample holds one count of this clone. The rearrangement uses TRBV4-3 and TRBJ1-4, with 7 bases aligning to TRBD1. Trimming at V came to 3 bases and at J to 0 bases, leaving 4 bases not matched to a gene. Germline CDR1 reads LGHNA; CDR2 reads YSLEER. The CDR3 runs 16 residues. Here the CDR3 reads CASSHQTGATNEKLFF. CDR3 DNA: TGCGCCAGCAGCCACCAAACAGGGGCAACTAATGAAAAACTGTTTTTT.

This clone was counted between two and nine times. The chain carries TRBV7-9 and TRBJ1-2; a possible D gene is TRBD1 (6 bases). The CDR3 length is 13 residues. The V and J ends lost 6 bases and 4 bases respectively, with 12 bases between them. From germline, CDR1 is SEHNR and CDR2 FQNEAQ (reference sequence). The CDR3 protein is CASSRTERYGYTF. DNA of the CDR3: TGTGCCAGCAGTCGGACAGAACGCTATGGCTACACCTTC.

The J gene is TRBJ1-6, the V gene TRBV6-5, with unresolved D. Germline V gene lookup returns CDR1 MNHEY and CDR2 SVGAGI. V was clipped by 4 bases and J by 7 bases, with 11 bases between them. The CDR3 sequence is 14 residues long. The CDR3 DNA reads TGTGCCAGCAGTTTCAGTGAGAGGAATTCACCCCTCCACTTT. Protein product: CASSFSERNSPLHF.

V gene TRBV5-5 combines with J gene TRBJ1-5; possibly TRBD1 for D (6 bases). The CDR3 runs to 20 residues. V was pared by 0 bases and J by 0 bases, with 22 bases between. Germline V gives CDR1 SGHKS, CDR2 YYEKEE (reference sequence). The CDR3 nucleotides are TGTGCCAGCAGCTTGGAAGGGGCAGGGGACTACGGAAATAGCAATCAGCCCCAGCATTTT. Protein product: CASSLEGAGDYGNSNQPQHF.

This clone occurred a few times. In DNA, the CDR3 is TGTGCCATCAGCCTGGACAAGGTGGGCGAGCAGTACTTC. This sequence encodes CAISLDKVGEQYF. The chain carries TRBV10-3 and TRBJ2-7; TRBD1 might be the D (5 bases). The germline CDR1 and CDR2 sequences are ENHRY and SYGVKD. CDR3 length: 13 residues. Deletions cut 6 bases from V and 6 bases from J, with 15 bases between.

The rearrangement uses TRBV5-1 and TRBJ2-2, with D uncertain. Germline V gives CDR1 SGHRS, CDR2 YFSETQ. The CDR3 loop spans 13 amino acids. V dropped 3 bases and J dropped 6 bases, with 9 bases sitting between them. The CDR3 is CASSSAESGELFF. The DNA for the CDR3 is TGCGCCAGCAGCTCCGCGGAGTCCGGGGAGCTGTTTTTT.

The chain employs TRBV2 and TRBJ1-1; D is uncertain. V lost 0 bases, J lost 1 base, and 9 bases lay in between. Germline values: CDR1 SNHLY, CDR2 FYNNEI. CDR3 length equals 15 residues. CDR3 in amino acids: CASSEAGIENTEAFF. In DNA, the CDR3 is TGTGCCAGCAGTGAAGCGGGCATAGAGAACACTGAAGCTTTCTTT.

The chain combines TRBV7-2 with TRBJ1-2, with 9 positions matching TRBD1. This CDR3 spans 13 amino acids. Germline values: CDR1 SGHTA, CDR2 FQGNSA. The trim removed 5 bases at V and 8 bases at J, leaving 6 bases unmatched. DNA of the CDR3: TGTGCCAGCAGCCCTAGACAGGGGGGCGGCTACACCTTC. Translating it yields CASSPRQGGGYTF.

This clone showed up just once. The CDR3 sequence: CASAGTVYNEQFF. CDR3 nucleotide sequence: TGTGCCAGCGCCGGGACAGTTTACAATGAGCAGTTCTTC. The chain couples TRBV27 to TRBJ2-1, with 7 positions matching TRBD1. Germline CDR1 reads MNHEY; CDR2 reads SMNVEV (reference sequence). The CDR3 extends over 13 amino acids. The ends lost 8 bases at V and 4 bases at J; junction bases unmatched: 5.

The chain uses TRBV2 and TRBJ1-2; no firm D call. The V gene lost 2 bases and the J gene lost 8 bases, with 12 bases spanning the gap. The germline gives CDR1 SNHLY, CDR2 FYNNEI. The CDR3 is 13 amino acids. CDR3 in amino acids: CASSELNWEGYTF. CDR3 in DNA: TGTGCCAGCAGTGAACTTAATTGGGAGGGCTACACCTTC.

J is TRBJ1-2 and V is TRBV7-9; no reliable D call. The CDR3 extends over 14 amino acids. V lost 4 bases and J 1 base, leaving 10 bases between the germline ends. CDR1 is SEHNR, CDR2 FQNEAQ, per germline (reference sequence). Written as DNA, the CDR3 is TGTGCCAGCAGCTCCACACGGGGTAACTATGGCTACACCTTC. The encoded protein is CASSSTRGNYGYTF.

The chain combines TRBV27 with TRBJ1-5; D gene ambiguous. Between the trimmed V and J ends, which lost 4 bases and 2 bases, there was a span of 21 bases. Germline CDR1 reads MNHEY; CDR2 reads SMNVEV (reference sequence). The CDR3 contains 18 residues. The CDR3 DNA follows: TGTGCCAGCAGTTATTATCGGGAAGACTCTAGGGGCAATCAGCCCCAGCATTTT. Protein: CASSYYREDSRGNQPQHF.

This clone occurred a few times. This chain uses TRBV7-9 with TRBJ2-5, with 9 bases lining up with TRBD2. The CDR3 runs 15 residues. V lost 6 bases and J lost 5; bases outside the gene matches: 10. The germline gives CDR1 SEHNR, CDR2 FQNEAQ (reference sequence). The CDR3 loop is CASRRPGTSRETQYF. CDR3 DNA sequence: TGTGCCAGCAGGCGCCCCGGGACTAGCAGGGAGACCCAGTACTTC.

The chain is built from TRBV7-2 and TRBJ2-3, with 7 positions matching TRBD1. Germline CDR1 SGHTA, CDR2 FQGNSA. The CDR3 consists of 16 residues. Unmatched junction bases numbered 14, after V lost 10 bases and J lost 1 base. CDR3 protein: CATQGAAGGGTDTQYF. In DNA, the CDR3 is TGTGCCACCCAAGGAGCAGCAGGGGGAGGCACAGATACGCAGTATTTT. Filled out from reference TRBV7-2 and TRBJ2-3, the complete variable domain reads GAGVSQSPSNKVTEKGKDVELRCDPISGHTALYWYRQSLGQGLEFLIYFQGNSAPDKSGLPSDRFSAERTGGSVSTLTIQRTQQEDSAVYLCATQGAAGGGTDTQYFGPGTRLTVL.

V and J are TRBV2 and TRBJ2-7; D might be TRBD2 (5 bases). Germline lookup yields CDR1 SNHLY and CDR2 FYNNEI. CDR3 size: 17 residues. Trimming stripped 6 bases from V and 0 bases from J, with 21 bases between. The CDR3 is CASSAGIGNRSSYEQYF. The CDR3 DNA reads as TGTGCCAGCAGCGCCGGGATTGGGAACAGAAGCTCCTACGAGCAGTACTTC. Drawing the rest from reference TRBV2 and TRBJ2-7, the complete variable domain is EPEVTQTPSHQVTQMGQEVILRCVPISNHLYFYWYRQILGQKVEFLVSFYNNEISEKSEIFDDQFSVERPDGSNFTLKIRSTKLEDSAMYFCASSAGIGNRSSYEQYFGPGTRLTVT.